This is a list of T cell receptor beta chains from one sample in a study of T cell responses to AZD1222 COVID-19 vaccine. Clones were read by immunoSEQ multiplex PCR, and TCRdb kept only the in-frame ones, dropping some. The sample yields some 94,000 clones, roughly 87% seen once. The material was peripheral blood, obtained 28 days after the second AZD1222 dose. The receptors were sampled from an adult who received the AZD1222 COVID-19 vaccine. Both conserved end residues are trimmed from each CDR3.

cdr3_aa: ASSQRDGEGYEQY
v_call: TRBV3-1/TRBV3-2
j_call: TRBJ2-7

cdr3_aa: ASSQWGEAF
v_call: TRBV4-1
j_call: TRBJ1-1

cdr3_aa: ASSLTGVNTEAF
v_call: TRBV7-3
j_call: TRBJ1-1

cdr3_aa: AIQASSYNEQF
v_call: TRBV10-3
j_call: TRBJ2-1

cdr3_aa: ASMFSFTGELF
v_call: TRBV25-1
j_call: TRBJ2-2

cdr3_aa: ASSLQLNTEAF
v_call: TRBV11-3
j_call: TRBJ1-1

cdr3_aa: ATSDPGTRGQETQY
v_call: TRBV24-1
j_call: TRBJ2-5

cdr3_aa: ASSPQGQRTGELF
v_call: TRBV7-7
j_call: TRBJ2-2

cdr3_aa: ASSLLAGGNTGELF
v_call: TRBV3-1/TRBV3-2
j_call: TRBJ2-2

cdr3_aa: ASRGLERNTIY
v_call: TRBV3-1/TRBV3-2
j_call: TRBJ1-3

cdr3_aa: ASSLGLAGDYEQY
v_call: TRBV7-9
j_call: TRBJ2-7

cdr3_aa: ACQFRNYGYT
v_call: TRBV30
j_call: TRBJ1-2

cdr3_aa: ASSLDRTGNTEAF
v_call: TRBV7-9
j_call: TRBJ1-1

cdr3_aa: ASSLGQTPDYEQY
v_call: TRBV7-6
j_call: TRBJ2-7

cdr3_aa: ASGLQPYRGYGYT
v_call: TRBV6-6
j_call: TRBJ1-2

cdr3_aa: ASSLGQARGNTIY
v_call: TRBV28
j_call: TRBJ1-3

cdr3_aa: ASSLTGGQGRSPLH
v_call: TRBV7-3
j_call: TRBJ1-6

cdr3_aa: SVEDRQGRGYEQY
v_call: TRBV29-1
j_call: TRBJ2-7

cdr3_aa: ASSIWQGNDTGELF
v_call: TRBV19
j_call: TRBJ2-2

cdr3_aa: ASSLALNTEAF
v_call: TRBV11-2
j_call: TRBJ1-1

cdr3_aa: ASSQRDNPHEQY
v_call: TRBV4-1
j_call: TRBJ2-7

cdr3_aa: ASSFRDRGNGELF
v_call: TRBV6-5
j_call: TRBJ2-2

cdr3_aa: ASSFLSGGAVKNIQY
v_call: TRBV7-8
j_call: TRBJ2-4

cdr3_aa: ASSITGMTGGIMNTEAF
v_call: TRBV19
j_call: TRBJ1-1

cdr3_aa: ASSVGDGYEQY
v_call: TRBV9
j_call: TRBJ2-7

cdr3_aa: AISESIITPTEAF
v_call: TRBV10-3
j_call: TRBJ1-1

cdr3_aa: ASSLDGSANEQF
v_call: TRBV7-9
j_call: TRBJ2-1

cdr3_aa: ASSSISQVSGANVLT
v_call: TRBV5-1
j_call: TRBJ2-6

cdr3_aa: ASSVGGSRDQPQH
v_call: TRBV9
j_call: TRBJ1-5

cdr3_aa: ASSLESSYNEQF
v_call: TRBV27
j_call: TRBJ2-1

cdr3_aa: ASSLLGGGQFTDTQY
v_call: TRBV7-2
j_call: TRBJ2-3